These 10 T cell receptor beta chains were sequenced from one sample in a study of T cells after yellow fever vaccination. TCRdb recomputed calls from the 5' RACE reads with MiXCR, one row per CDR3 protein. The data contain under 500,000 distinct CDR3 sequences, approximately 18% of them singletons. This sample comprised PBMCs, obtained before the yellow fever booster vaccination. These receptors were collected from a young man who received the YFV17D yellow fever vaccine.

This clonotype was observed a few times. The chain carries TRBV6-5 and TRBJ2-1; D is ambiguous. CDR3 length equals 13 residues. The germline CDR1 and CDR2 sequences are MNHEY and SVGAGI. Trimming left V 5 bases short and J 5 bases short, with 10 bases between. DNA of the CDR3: TGTGCCAGCAGTCCCTCGACTGACAATGAGCAGTTCTTC. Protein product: CASSPSTDNEQFF.

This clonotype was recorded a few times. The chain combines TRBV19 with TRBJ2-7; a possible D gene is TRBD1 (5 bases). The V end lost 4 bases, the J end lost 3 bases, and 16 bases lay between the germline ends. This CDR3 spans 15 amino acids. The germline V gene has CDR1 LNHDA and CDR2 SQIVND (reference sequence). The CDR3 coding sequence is TGTGCCAGTAGTACAGGACAATTCCGATACTACGAGCAGTACTTC. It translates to CASSTGQFRYYEQYF.

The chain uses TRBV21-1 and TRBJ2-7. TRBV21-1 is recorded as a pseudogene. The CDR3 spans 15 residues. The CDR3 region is CASSKGEGFLYEQYV. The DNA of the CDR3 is TGTGCCAGCAGCAAAGGAGAAGGGTTTTTGTACGAGCAGTACGTC.

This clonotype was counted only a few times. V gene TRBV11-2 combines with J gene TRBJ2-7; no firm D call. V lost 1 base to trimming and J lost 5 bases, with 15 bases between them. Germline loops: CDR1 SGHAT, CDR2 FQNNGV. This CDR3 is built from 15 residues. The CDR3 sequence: CASSLVGARIHEQYF. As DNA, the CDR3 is TGTGCCAGCAGCTTAGTAGGAGCCAGGATCCACGAGCAGTACTTC.

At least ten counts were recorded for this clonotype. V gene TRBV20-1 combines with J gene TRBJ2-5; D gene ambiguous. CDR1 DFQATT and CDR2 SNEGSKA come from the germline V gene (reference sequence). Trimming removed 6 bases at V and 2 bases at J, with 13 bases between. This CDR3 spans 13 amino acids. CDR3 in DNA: TGCAGTGCGAATACGGCCGCTCAAGAGACCCAGTACTTC. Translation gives CSANTAAQETQYF.

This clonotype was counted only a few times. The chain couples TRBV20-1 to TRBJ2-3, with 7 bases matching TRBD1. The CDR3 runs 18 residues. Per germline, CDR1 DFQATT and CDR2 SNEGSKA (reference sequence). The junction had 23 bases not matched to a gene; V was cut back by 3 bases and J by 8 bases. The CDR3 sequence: CSASDLTTGASGVSTQYF. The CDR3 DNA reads TGCAGTGCTAGTGACCTCACAACAGGGGCCTCTGGGGTCAGTACGCAGTATTTT.

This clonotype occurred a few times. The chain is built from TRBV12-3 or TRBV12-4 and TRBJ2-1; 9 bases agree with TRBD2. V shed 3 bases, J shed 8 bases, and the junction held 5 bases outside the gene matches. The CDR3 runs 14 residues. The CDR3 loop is CASSFGGGVDEQFF. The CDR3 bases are TGTGCCAGCAGTTTCGGCGGGGGGGTGGATGAGCAGTTCTTC.

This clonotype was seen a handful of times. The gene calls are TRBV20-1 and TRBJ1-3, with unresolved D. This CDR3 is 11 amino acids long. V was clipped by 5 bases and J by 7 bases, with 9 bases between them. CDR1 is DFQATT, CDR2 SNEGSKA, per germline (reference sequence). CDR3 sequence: CSAWEVNTIYF. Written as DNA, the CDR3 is TGCAGTGCTTGGGAAGTGAACACCATATATTTT.

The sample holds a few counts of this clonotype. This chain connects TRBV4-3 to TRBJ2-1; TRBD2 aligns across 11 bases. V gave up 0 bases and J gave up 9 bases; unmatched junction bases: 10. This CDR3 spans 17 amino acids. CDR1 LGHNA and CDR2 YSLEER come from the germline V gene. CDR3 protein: CASSQDPPSGGYIEQFF. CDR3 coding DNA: TGCGCCAGCAGCCAAGATCCCCCTAGCGGGGGGTATATTGAGCAGTTCTTC.

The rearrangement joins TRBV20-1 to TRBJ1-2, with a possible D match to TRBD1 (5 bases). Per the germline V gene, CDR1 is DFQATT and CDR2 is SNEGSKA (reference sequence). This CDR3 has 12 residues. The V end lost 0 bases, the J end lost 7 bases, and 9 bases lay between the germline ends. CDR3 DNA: TGCAGTGCTAGAGATATCGGGGCTGGCTACACCTTC. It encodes CSARDIGAGYTF.